The T cell receptor beta chain described here comes from a study of blood T cell repertoires in COVID-19. Study as a whole: The United States, Italy and Spain provided the acute and convalescent COVID-19 samples. The analysed material was cDNA or gDNA that came from T cells, B-cell-depleted T cells, or PBMCs.

Authors' analysis steps: Estimation of nucleated cell counts was performed using reference gene primer amplification. Some clones are missing from TCRdb's copy, which holds only in-frame ones; the method was immunoSEQ multiplex PCR. That table supplies the V and J calls and clone size; D and trimming were determined from the DNA. The sample records 150,000 to 200,000 clones, about 76% being singletons. This CDR3 is 18 amino acids long. The V segment lost 3 bases and the J segment 3 bases; nucleotides outside the gene matches: 14. The germline CDR1 and CDR2 sequences are MNHEY and SMNVEV (reference sequence).

The chain recombines TRBV27 with TRBJ1-2; 9 bases fit TRBD1. This receptor was identified in a woman in her 50s with active or convalescent COVID-19. Input material: peripheral blood. The CDR3 loop reads CASSLKPGQGFSYYGYTF. The CDR3 DNA is TGTGCCAGCAGTTTGAAACCGGGACAGGGCTTTTCCTACTATGGCTACACCTTC.